This TCR beta chain was observed in a study of T cells in localized non-small cell lung cancer. The method was immunoSEQ multiplex PCR; TCRdb's version includes in-frame clones alone and lacks a portion of them. Seen here are 28,000 or so clones, around 90% observed once, and the top ten hold more than 6%. As concerns this clone: Its antigen is undetermined. Other nucleotide sequences in the sample specify the same CDR3.

Study-wide results and limits: Greater T cell density in blood accompanied longer overall survival. In adjacent lung appeared a median 57 of the top 100 tumor clones.

The material sequenced was peripheral blood, taken before any cancer treatment. The source of this sequence is a male donor aged 60 or over with stage I lung adenocarcinoma.

The CDR3 is CASSISGVQETQYF. The CDR3, as DNA: TGTGCCAGTAGTATATCGGGGGTACAAGAGACCCAGTACTTC. The chain links TRBV19 to TRBJ2-5; a possible D gene is TRBD2 (6 bases). The CDR3 contains 14 residues. The V and J ends lost 2 bases and 2 bases respectively, with 9 bases between them. Germline CDR1 reads LNHDA; CDR2 reads SQIVND (reference sequence).